The clone carrying this T cell receptor (beta chain) was counted a single time. The sample comes from a study of blood T cell repertoires in COVID-19. The wider study: Acute-phase and convalescent COVID-19 samples originated in the United States, Italy and Spain.

CDR3 length: 14 amino acids. Trimming removed 5 bases from V and 4 bases from J; junction bases left unmatched: 7. Germline CDR1 is MDHEN and CDR2 is SYDVKM. Those enrolled, adults aged roughly 18 to 100 years, came from about 24 US areas. The table came from immunoSEQ multiplex PCR; TCRdb's copy has only in-frame clones and leaves some out. The repertoire holds about 210,000 clones, with approximately 88% as singletons. The source is a woman younger than 35 who had recovered from COVID-19. This rearrangement joins TRBV28 to TRBJ2-7; 8 bases map to TRBD1. Sequencing input: PBMCs or T cells enriched from blood (not recorded which). The CDR3 loop reads CASSRQGNNYEQYF. DNA of the CDR3: TGTGCCAGCAGTAGACAGGGGAATAATTACGAGCAGTACTTC. Full variable domain (remainder filled in from reference TRBV28 and TRBJ2-7): DVKVTQSSRYLVKRTGEKVFLECVQDMDHENMFWYRQDPGLGLRLIYFSYDVKMKEKGDIPEGYSVSREKKERFSLILESASTNQTSMYLCASSRQGNNYEQYFGPGTRLTVT.